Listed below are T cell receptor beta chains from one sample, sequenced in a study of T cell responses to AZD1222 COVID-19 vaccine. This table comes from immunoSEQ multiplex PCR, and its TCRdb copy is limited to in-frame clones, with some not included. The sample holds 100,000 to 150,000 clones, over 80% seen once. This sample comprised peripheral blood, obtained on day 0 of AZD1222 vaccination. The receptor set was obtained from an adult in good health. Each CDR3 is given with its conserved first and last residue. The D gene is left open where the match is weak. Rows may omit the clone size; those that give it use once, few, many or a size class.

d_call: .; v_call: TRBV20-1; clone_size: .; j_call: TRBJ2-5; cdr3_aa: CSARLAPTQYF; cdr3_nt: TGCAGTGCCAGACTTGCGCCGACCCAGTACTTC
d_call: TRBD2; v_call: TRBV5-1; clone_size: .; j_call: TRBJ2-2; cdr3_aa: CASSDGLAGTGELFF; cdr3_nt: TGCGCCAGCAGCGACGGACTAGCTGGGACCGGGGAGCTGTTTTTT
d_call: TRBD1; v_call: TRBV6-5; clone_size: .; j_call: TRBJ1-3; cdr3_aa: CASSPRQGLNTIYF; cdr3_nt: TGTGCCAGCAGTCCACGACAGGGGCTAAACACCATATATTTT
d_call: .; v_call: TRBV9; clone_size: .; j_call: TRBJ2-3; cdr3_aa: CASSSRASGTDTQYF; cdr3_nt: TGTGCCAGTTCCTCACGGGCTAGCGGCACAGATACGCAGTATTTT
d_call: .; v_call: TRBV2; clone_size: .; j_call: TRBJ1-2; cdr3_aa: CASSVELGSSRGYTF; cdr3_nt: TGTGCCAGCAGTGTGGAGTTGGGGAGCTCGCGTGGCTACACCTTC
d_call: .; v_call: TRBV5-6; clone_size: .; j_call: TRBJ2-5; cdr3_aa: CASSPPGLETQYF; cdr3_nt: TGTGCCAGCAGCCCCCCCGGGCTGGAGACCCAGTACTTC
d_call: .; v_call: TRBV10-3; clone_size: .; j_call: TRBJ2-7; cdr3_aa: CAISDRGDEQYF; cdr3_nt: TGTGCCATCAGTGACAGGGGCGACGAGCAGTACTTC
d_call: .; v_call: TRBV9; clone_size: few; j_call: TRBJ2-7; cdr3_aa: CASSAEQGYEQYF; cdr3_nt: TGTGCCAGCAGCGCAGAACAGGGTTACGAGCAGTACTTC
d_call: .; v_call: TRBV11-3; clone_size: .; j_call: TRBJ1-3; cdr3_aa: CASSFSRVGNTIYF; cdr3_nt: TGTGCCAGCAGCTTCTCGAGGGTTGGAAACACCATATATTTT
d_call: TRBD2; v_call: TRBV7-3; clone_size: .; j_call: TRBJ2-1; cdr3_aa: CASSSTSGATEQFF; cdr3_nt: TGTGCCAGCAGTTCGACTAGCGGGGCCACTGAGCAGTTCTTC
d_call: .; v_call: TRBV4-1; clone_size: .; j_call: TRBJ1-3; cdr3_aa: CASSQDGVSGNTIYF; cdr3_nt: TGCGCCAGCAGCCAAGACGGGGTCTCTGGAAACACCATATATTTT
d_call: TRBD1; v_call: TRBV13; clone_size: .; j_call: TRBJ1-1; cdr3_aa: CASSLTGDTEAFF; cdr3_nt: TGTGCCAGCAGCTTGACAGGGGATACTGAAGCTTTCTTT
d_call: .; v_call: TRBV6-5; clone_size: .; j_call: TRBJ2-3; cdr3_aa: CASSPQGGIPDTQYF; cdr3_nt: TGTGCCAGCAGCCCCCAAGGGGGAATCCCAGATACGCAGTATTTT
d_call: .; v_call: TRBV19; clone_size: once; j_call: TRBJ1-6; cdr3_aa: CASSTQQGTSNSPLHF; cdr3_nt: TGTGCCAGTAGTACCCAACAGGGAACTAGTAATTCACCCCTCCACTTT
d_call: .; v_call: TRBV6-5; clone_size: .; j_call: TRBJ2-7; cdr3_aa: CASSFGLDSYEQYF; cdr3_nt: TGTGCCAGCAGTTTCGGACTGGATAGCTACGAGCAGTACTTC
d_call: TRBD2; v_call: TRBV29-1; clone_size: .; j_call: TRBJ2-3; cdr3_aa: CSLGGNTDTQYF; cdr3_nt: TGCAGCTTGGGGGGGAACACAGATACGCAGTATTTT
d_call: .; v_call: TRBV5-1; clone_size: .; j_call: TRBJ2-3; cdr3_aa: CASSFLGFGTDTQYF; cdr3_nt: TGCGCCAGCAGCTTCTTAGGTTTTGGCACAGATACGCAGTATTTT
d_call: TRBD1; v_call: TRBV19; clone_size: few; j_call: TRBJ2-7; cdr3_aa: CASSGQGITYEQYF; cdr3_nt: TGTGCCAGTAGCGGACAGGGGATTACCTACGAGCAGTACTTC
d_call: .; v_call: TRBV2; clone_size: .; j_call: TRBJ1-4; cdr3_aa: CASSGEGTTNEKLFF; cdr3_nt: TGTGCCAGCAGTGGAGAGGGAACAACTAATGAAAAACTGTTTTTT
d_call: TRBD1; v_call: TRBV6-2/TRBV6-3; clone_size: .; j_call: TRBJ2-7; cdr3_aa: CASSQTGANYEQYF; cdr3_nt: TGTGCCAGCAGCCAGACAGGGGCAAACTACGAGCAGTACTTC
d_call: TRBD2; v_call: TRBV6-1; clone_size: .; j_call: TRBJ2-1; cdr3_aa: CASSEVLMTSGSHEQFF; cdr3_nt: TGTGCCAGCAGTGAAGTACTCATGACTAGCGGGAGCCATGAGCAGTTCTTC
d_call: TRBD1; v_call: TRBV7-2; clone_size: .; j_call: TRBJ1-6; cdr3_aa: CASSLGSPGQGASPLHF; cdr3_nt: TGTGCCAGCAGCTTAGGATCACCGGGACAGGGGGCATCACCCCTCCACTTT
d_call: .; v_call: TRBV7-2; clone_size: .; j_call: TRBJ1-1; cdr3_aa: CASSSGQLLMNTEAFF; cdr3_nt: TGTGCCAGCAGCTCCGGACAGCTCCTCATGAACACTGAAGCTTTCTTT
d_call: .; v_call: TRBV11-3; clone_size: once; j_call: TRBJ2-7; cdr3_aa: CASSHHSAGGSYEQYF; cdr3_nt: TGTGCCAGCAGCCACCATTCGGCAGGGGGGTCCTACGAGCAGTACTTC